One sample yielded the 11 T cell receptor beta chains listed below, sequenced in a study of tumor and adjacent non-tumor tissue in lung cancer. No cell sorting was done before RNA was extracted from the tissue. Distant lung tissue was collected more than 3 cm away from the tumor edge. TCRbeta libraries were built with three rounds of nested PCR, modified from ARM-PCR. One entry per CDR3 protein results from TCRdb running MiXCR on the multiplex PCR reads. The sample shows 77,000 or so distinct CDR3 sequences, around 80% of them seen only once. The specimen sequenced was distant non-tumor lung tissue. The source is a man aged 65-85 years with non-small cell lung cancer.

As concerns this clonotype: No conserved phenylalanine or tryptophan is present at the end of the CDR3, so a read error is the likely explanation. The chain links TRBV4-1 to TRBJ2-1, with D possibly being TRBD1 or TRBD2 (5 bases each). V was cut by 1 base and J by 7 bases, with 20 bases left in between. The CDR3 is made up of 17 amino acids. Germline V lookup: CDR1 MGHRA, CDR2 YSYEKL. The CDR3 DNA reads TGCGCCAGCAGCCAAGTCTTTAACGGGACGGGATGGAATGAGCAGTTCCTC. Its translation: CASSQVFNGTGWNEQFL.

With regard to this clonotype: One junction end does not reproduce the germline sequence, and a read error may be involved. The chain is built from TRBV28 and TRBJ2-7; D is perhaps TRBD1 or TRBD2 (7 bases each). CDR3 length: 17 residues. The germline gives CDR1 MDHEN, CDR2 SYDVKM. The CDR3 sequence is CASSSGQRQGGRQWRYF. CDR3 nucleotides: TGCGCCAGCAGTTCCGGGCAACGACAGGGAGGGCGGCAATGGCGCTACTTC. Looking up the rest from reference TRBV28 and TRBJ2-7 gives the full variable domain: DVKVTQSSRYLVKRTGEKVFLECVQDMDHENMFWYRQDPGLGLRLIYFSYDVKMKEKGDIPEGYSVSREKKERFSLILESASTNQTSMYLCASSSGQRQGGRQWRYFGPGTRLTVT.

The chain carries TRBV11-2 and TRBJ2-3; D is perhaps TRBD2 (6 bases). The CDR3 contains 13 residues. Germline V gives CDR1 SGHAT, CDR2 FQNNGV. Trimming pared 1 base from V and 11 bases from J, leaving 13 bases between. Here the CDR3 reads CASSLVVVGRQYF. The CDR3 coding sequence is TGTGCCAGCAGCTTAGTAGTGGTCGGGAGGCAGTATTTT.

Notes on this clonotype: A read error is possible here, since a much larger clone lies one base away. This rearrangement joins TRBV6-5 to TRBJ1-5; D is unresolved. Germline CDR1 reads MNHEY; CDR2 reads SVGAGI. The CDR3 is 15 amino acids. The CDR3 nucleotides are TGTGTCAGCAGCAAGACCCTTAATAGCAATCAGCCCCAGCATTTT. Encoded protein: CVSSKTLNSNQPQHF.

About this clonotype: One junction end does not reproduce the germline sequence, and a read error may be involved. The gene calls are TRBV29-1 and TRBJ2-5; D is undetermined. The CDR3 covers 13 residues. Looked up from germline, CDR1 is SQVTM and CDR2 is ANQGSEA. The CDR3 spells CNVAHRFQETQYF. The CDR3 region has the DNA TGTAACGTGGCCCATAGGTTCCAAGAGACCCAGTACTTC.

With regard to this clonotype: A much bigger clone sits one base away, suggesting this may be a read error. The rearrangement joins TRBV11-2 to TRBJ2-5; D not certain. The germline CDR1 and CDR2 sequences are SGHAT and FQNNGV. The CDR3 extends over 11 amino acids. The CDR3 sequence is CASSYEEIQYF. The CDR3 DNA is TGTGCCAGCAGCTACGAAGAGATCCAGTACTTC.

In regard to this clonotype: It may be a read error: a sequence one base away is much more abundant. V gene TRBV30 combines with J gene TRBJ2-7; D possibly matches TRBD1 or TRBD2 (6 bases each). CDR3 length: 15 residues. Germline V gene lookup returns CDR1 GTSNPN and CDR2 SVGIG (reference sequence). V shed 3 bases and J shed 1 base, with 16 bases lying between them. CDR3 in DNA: TGTGCCTGGAGGATTACGGGGGCACTTTCCTACGAGCAGTACTTC. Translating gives CAWRITGALSYEQYF.

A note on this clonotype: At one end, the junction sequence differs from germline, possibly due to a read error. CDR3 in amino acids: CASRTWANILTF. CDR3 bases: TGTGCCAGCCGCACCTGGGCCAACATCCTGACTTTC. The V gene is TRBV6-2 or TRBV6-3, the J gene TRBJ2-6; D not certain. The CDR3 loop spans 12 amino acids. From germline, CDR1 is MNHEY and CDR2 SVGEGT.

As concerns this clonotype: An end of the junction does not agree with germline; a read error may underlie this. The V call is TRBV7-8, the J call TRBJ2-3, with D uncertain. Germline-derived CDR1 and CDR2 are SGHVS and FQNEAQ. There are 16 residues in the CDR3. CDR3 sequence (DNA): TGTGCCTGCAGCTTCTTATTATGGGGAAGCGCAGTTACGCAGTATTTT. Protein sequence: CACSFLLWGSAVTQYF.

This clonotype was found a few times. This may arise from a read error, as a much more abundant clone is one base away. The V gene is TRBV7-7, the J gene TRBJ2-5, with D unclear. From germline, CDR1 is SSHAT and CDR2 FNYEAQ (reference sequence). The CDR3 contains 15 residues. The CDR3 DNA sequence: TGTGCTAGCAGTTTCGCCAAGTCCGGTCGAGAGACCCAGTACTTC. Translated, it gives CASSFAKSGRETQYF. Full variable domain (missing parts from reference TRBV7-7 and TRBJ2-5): GAGVSQSPRYKVTKRGQDVTLRCDPISSHATLYWYQQALGQGPEFLTYFNYEAQPDKSGLPSDRFSAERPEGSISTLTIQRTEQRDSAMYRCASSFAKSGRETQYFGPGTRLLVL.

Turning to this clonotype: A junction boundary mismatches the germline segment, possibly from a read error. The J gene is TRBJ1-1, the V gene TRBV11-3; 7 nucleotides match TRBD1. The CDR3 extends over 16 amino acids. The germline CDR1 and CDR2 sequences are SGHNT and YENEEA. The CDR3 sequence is CASSSRDRTQITEPFF. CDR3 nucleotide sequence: TGTGCCAGCAGCTCCCGGGACAGAACCCAGATCACTGAACCTTTCTTT.